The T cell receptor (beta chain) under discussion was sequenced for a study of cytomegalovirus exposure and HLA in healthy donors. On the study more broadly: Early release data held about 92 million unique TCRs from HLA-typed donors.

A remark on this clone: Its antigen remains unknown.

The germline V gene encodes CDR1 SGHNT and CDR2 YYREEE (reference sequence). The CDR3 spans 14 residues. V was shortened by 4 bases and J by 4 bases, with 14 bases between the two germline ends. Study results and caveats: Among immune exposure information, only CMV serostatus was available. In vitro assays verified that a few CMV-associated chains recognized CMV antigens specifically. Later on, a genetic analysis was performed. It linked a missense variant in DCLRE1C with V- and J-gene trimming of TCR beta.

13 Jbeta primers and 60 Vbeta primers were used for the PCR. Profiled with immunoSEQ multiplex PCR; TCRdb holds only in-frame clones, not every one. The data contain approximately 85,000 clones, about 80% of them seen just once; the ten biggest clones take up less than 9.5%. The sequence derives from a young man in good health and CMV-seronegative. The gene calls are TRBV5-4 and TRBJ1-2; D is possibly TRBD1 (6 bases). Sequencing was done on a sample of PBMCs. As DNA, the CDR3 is TGTGCCAGCAGCAACAGGGCCCTGGGCTATGGCTACACCTTC. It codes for CASSNRALGYGYTF.